This entry lists 30 T cell receptor beta chains sequenced from one sample in a study of blood T cell repertoires in COVID-19. Profiled with immunoSEQ multiplex PCR; TCRdb holds only in-frame clones, not every one. Of 37,000 or so clones in the sample, over 70% were seen once. Sample: peripheral blood. These receptor sequences come from a man at least 80 years old with active or convalescent COVID-19.

V is TRBV29-1 and J is TRBJ2-1; D call uncertain. The CDR3 spans 12 residues. Germline CDR1 SQVTM, CDR2 ANQGSEA. V was pared by 7 bases and J by 0 bases, with 7 bases between. This chain's CDR3 is CSARSSYNEQFF. CDR3 sequence (DNA): TGCAGCGCACGTAGCTCCTACAATGAGCAGTTCTTC.

This clone was detected only once. The rearrangement uses TRBV19 and TRBJ1-1; the match to TRBD1 covers 9 bases. Per germline, CDR1 LNHDA and CDR2 SQIVND (reference sequence). CDR3 size: 15 residues. The trim removed 8 bases at V and 2 bases at J, leaving 9 bases unmatched. This CDR3 reads CASQGDRDSNTEAFF. As DNA, the CDR3 is TGTGCCAGTCAAGGGGACAGGGATTCAAACACTGAAGCTTTCTTT.

This rearrangement joins TRBV19 to TRBJ1-1; D not resolved. Trimming took off 6 bases at V and 8 bases at J, with 10 bases between the two ends. This CDR3 is built from 11 residues. Per the germline V gene, CDR1 is LNHDA and CDR2 is SQIVND (reference sequence). Written as DNA, the CDR3 is TGTGCCAGTAGGCAAGGGAGGGAAGCTTTCTTT. As protein: CASRQGREAFF. Full variable domain (missing parts from reference TRBV19 and TRBJ1-1): DGGITQSPKYLFRKEGQNVTLSCEQNLNHDAMYWYRQDPGQGLRLIYYSQIVNDFQKGDIAEGYSVSREKKESFPLTVTSAQKNPTAFYLCASRQGREAFFGQGTRLTVV.

The chain carries TRBV5-6 and TRBJ2-7, with 8 bases fitting TRBD2. The CDR3 contains 15 residues. Germline V lookup: CDR1 SGHDT, CDR2 YYEEEE. The J segment lost 6 bases and the V segment lost 1 base, leaving 9 bases of the junction unmatched. The CDR3 here is CASSLYRGGGSEQYF. CDR3 coding DNA: TGTGCCAGCAGCTTGTATCGGGGGGGAGGTTCCGAGCAGTACTTC.

The count of this clone is one. The chain couples TRBV7-8 to TRBJ2-4, with 9 positions matching TRBD2. V gave up 5 bases and J gave up 5 bases; unmatched junction bases: 4. From germline, CDR1 is SGHVS and CDR2 FQNEAQ. This CDR3 has 14 amino acids. As DNA, the CDR3 is TGTGCCAGCAGCATCGGGACTAGCCAAAACATTCAGTACTTC. The encoded protein is CASSIGTSQNIQYF.

The chain employs TRBV6-5 and TRBJ1-4, with TRBD1 matching 7 bases. The junction had 9 bases not matched to a gene; V was cut back by 4 bases and J by 10 bases. Germline assignment: CDR1 MNHEY and CDR2 SVGAGI. This CDR3 has 14 residues. This CDR3 is CASSSGTAPIKLFF. In DNA, the CDR3 is TGTGCCAGCAGTTCCGGGACAGCTCCGATAAAACTGTTTTTT.

The chain combines TRBV7-2 with TRBJ2-3; the match to TRBD2 covers 9 bases. J was trimmed by 4 bases and V by 3 bases; bases with no gene match: 11. This CDR3 has 17 residues. Germline CDR1 reads SGHTA; CDR2 reads FQGNSA. CDR3 sequence reads: CASSFSLAGGRADTQYF. CDR3 nucleotides: TGTGCCAGCAGCTTCTCCCTTGCGGGGGGGAGAGCAGATACGCAGTATTTT.

This chain uses TRBV12-5 with TRBJ1-5; D not resolved. The length of the CDR3 is 15 residues. V dropped 7 bases and J dropped 5 bases, with 18 bases sitting between them. Germline CDR1 LGHNT, CDR2 FRNRAP. The CDR3: CASALEGQTYQPQHF. CDR3 in DNA: TGTGCTAGTGCCCTCGAGGGCCAGACATATCAGCCCCAGCATTTT.

V gene TRBV7-2 combines with J gene TRBJ1-1, with D maybe TRBD1 (6 bases). The CDR3 consists of 14 residues. The germline gives CDR1 SGHTA, CDR2 FQGNSA. V lost 5 bases, J lost 1 base, and 11 bases lay in between. The CDR3 coding sequence is TGTGCCAGCAGCCCGGGACATTCGAACACTGAAGCTTTCTTT. It specifies CASSPGHSNTEAFF.

V is TRBV9 and J is TRBJ2-3, with unresolved D. V gave up 0 bases and J gave up 6 bases, with 11 bases separating them. This CDR3 is built from 14 residues. The germline V gene has CDR1 SGDLS and CDR2 YYNGEE. CDR3 protein: CASSVEFRSDTQYF. The CDR3 DNA reads TGTGCCAGCAGCGTAGAATTTAGATCGGATACGCAGTATTTT.

The gene calls are TRBV19 and TRBJ1-2; D possibly corresponds to TRBD1 (5 bases). This CDR3 is built from 12 residues. V lost 3 bases, J lost 5 bases, and 7 bases lay in between. Germline loops: CDR1 LNHDA, CDR2 SQIVND (reference sequence). This CDR3 reads CASSIRQYGYTF. The CDR3 DNA reads as TGTGCCAGTAGTATTAGACAGTATGGCTACACCTTC.

The J gene is TRBJ1-2, the V gene TRBV4-3; TRBD1 might be the D (5 bases). This CDR3 is built from 15 residues. The germline V gene has CDR1 LGHNA and CDR2 YSLEER. V shed 7 bases and J shed 7 bases, with 22 bases lying between them. In DNA form, the CDR3 reads TGCGCCAGCAACCAGCGACAGCGGGCAAGTTTTGGCTACACCTTC. Translation gives CASNQRQRASFGYTF.

The V gene is TRBV5-6, the J gene TRBJ2-3; maybe TRBD2 (6 bases). Trimming shortened V by 2 bases and J by 6 bases, and 22 bases separated the two germline ends. The CDR3 is 17 amino acids. The germline V gene encodes CDR1 SGHDT and CDR2 YYEEEE. The CDR3 here is CASSFSLQAGRADTQYF. The CDR3 region has the DNA TGTGCCAGCAGCTTTTCTCTGCAGGCCGGGAGAGCGGATACGCAGTATTTT.

J is TRBJ2-7 and V is TRBV5-5; D perhaps matches TRBD1 (6 bases). The CDR3 has 14 residues. The V gene's germline CDR1 is SGHKS and CDR2 YYEKEE (reference sequence). The V end was cut by 0 bases, the J end by 7 bases, with 14 bases between. The CDR3 DNA follows: TGTGCCAGCAGCTTGGGAACAGGGACGGGGGAGCAGTACTTC. This encodes CASSLGTGTGEQYF.

The rearrangement uses TRBV7-2 and TRBJ2-6, with no clear D. The V gene's germline CDR1 is SGHTA and CDR2 FQGNSA. There are 14 residues in the CDR3. Between the trimmed V and J ends, which lost 1 base and 4 bases, there was a span of 5 bases. CDR3 residues: CASSLDLGANVLTF. The CDR3 nucleotides read TGTGCCAGCAGCTTAGACCTAGGGGCCAACGTCCTGACTTTC.

The chain combines TRBV9 with TRBJ1-3; D is perhaps TRBD1 (6 bases). Germline V lookup: CDR1 SGDLS, CDR2 YYNGEE. V was clipped by 4 bases and J by 4 bases, with 21 bases between them. There are 17 residues in the CDR3. The CDR3 DNA reads as TGTGCCAGCAGCCCGAGGAGGGGGGGAGAACCCGGAAACACCATATATTTT. Amino acid sequence: CASSPRRGGEPGNTIYF.

CDR3 loop: CASSEAPGGFDPYF. The CDR3 DNA is TGTGCCAGCAGTGAAGCCCCAGGGGGTTTCGACCCGTACTTC. The V gene is TRBV2, the J gene TRBJ2-4; 7 bases line up with TRBD1. The CDR3 length is 14 residues. Per the germline V gene, CDR1 is SNHLY and CDR2 is FYNNEI. Trimming took 0 bases from V and 15 from J; bases not matched to a gene: 11.

The chain has TRBV6-5 and TRBJ2-7; perhaps TRBD2 as D (6 bases). CDR3 length: 13 amino acids. CDR1 and CDR2 (germline): MNHEY, SVGAGI. V dropped 8 bases and J dropped 0 bases, with 11 bases sitting between them. The CDR3 sequence is CASEFSGSYEQYF. The CDR3 nucleotides are TGTGCCAGCGAGTTTAGCGGCTCCTACGAGCAGTACTTC.

The sample holds one count of this clone. The V gene is TRBV11-2, the J gene TRBJ1-4; D might be TRBD1 (6 bases). This CDR3 has 14 amino acids. Per germline, CDR1 SGHAT and CDR2 FQNNGV. V lost 5 bases, J lost 4 bases, and 11 bases lay in between. The CDR3 nucleotides are TGTGCCAGCAGCGCAGGACAGAATAATGAAAAACTGTTTTTT. This codes for CASSAGQNNEKLFF.

The genes are TRBV2 and TRBJ2-5, with a possible D match to TRBD2 (6 bases). The V end was cut by 3 bases, the J end by 4 bases, with 18 bases between. The CDR3 covers 16 residues. Germline V gene lookup returns CDR1 SNHLY and CDR2 FYNNEI. In DNA form, the CDR3 reads TGTGCCAGCAGTGATTCTGGCGGGACCTGGGTAGAGACCCAGTACTTC. This encodes CASSDSGGTWVETQYF.

The genes are TRBV18 and TRBJ2-1; D possibly corresponds to TRBD2 (6 bases). Trimming removed 3 bases from V and 10 bases from J, with 13 bases in between. The CDR3 length is 13 residues. Germline-derived CDR1 and CDR2 are KGHSH and LQKENI. CDR3 in DNA: TGTGCCAGCTCACCGATGACTAGTTACGAGCAGTTCTTC. This encodes CASSPMTSYEQFF.

The chain joins TRBV5-5 to TRBJ2-1, with 8 bases aligning to TRBD1. The V segment lost 3 bases and the J segment 1 base; nucleotides outside the gene matches: 6. Germline loops: CDR1 SGHKS, CDR2 YYEKEE (reference sequence). The CDR3 has 16 amino acids. CDR3 sequence: CASSSTGDRSYNEQFF. DNA of the CDR3: TGTGCCAGCAGCTCGACAGGGGATAGATCCTACAATGAGCAGTTCTTC.

This chain joins TRBV5-4 and TRBJ2-7, with TRBD1 as a possible D gene (5 bases). Trimming left V 1 base short and J 5 bases short, with 7 bases between. Germline V gene lookup returns CDR1 SGHNT and CDR2 YYREEE (reference sequence). There are 12 residues in the CDR3. As DNA, the CDR3 is TGTGCCAGCAGCTTGATGACAGACGAGCAGTACTTC. Its translation is CASSLMTDEQYF.

The J gene is TRBJ1-5, the V gene TRBV28; no clear D. There are 12 residues in the CDR3. Trimming removed 9 bases at V and 2 bases at J, with 8 bases between. Germline V lookup: CDR1 MDHEN, CDR2 SYDVKM. DNA of the CDR3: TGTGCCAGTAAAGCTGGCAATCAGCCCCAGCATTTT. Amino acids: CASKAGNQPQHF.

The chain is built from TRBV29-1 and TRBJ2-5; 8 positions match TRBD1. This CDR3 has 12 amino acids. V gave up 7 bases and J gave up 2 bases; unmatched junction bases: 3. The germline V gene has CDR1 SQVTM and CDR2 ANQGSEA. The CDR3 here is CSGHRGQETQYF. CDR3 DNA: TGCAGCGGCCACAGGGGGCAAGAGACCCAGTACTTC.

V usage is TRBV7-9 and J usage is TRBJ1-4, with 7 bases matching TRBD1. Germline V lookup: CDR1 SEHNR, CDR2 FQNEAQ (reference sequence). The CDR3 loop spans 13 amino acids. Trimming took 8 bases from V and 4 from J; bases not matched to a gene: 4. The CDR3 region is CASQGQNNEKLFF. The DNA for the CDR3 is TGTGCCAGCCAGGGACAGAATAATGAAAAACTGTTTTTT.

A few counts support this clone. This chain links TRBV20-1 with TRBJ2-7; 7 bases fit TRBD2. CDR3 size: 17 residues. V gave up 3 bases and J gave up 0 bases; unmatched junction bases: 14. Germline CDR1 reads DFQATT; CDR2 reads SNEGSKA (reference sequence). CDR3 sequence reads: CSASLMPDSGFSYEQYF. CDR3 sequence (DNA): TGCAGTGCTAGTCTAATGCCGGATAGCGGGTTCTCCTACGAGCAGTACTTC.

V is TRBV5-4 and J is TRBJ1-2; D is unresolved. The CDR3 runs 12 residues. CDR1 SGHNT and CDR2 YYREEE come from the germline V gene (reference sequence). V shed 0 bases and J shed 7 bases, with 7 bases lying between them. CDR3 bases: TGTGCCAGCAGCTTGGGGGAGATTGGCTACACCTTC. Translating it yields CASSLGEIGYTF.

The genes are TRBV5-1 and TRBJ2-5, with 9 bases matching TRBD1. J was trimmed by 5 bases and V by 7 bases; bases with no gene match: 12. This CDR3 comprises 15 residues. CDR1 and CDR2 (germline): SGHRS, YFSETQ. CDR3 amino acids: CASERQGGYQETQYF. The DNA of the CDR3 is TGCGCCAGCGAGCGACAGGGGGGTTATCAGGAGACCCAGTACTTC. Together with reference TRBV5-1 and TRBJ2-5, the CDR3 gives the full variable domain: KAGVTQTPRYLIKTRGQQVTLSCSPISGHRSVSWYQQTPGQGLQFLFEYFSETQRNKGNFPGRFSGRQFSNSRSEMNVSTLELGDSALYLCASERQGGYQETQYFGPGTRLLVL.

The rearrangement joins TRBV18 to TRBJ2-2; TRBD1 aligns across 9 bases. The ends lost 6 bases at V and 1 base at J; junction bases unmatched: 0. CDR1 is KGHSH and CDR2 is LQKENI in the germline V gene. The CDR3 length is 14 residues. The CDR3 DNA reads TGTGCCAGCTCGGACAGGGGGAACACCGGGGAGCTGTTTTTT. Amino acid sequence: CASSDRGNTGELFF. The whole variable domain, remainder taken from reference TRBV18 and TRBJ2-2, is NAGVMQNPRHLVRRRGQEARLRCSPMKGHSHVYWYRQLPEEGLKFMVYLQKENIIDESGMPKERFSAEFPKEGPSILRIQQVVRGDSAAYFCASSDRGNTGELFFGEGSRLTVL.